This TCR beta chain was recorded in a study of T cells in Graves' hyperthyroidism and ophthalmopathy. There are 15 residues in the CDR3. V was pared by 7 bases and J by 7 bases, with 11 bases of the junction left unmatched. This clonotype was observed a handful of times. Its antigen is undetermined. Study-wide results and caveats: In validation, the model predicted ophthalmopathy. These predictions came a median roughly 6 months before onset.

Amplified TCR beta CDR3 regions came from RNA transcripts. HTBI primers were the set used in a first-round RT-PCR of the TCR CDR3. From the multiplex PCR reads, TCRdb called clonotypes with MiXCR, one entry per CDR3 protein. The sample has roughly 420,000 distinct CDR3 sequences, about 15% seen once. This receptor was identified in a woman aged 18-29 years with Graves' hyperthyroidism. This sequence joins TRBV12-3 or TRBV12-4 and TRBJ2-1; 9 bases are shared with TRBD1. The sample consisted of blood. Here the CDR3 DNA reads TGTGCCAGCAATCGTCTGAGGACAGGGGTGAATGAGCAGTTCTTC. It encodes CASNRLRTGVNEQFF.